The next 15 T cell receptor beta chains were all read from a single sample in a study of shared clonotypes between healthy human individuals. Assay used: immunoSEQ multiplex PCR; TCRdb lists only in-frame clones, some missing. Among 1,500,000 or so clones listed, roughly 96% were seen once. The sequenced sample was naive CD4+ T cells sorted from blood. The subset here: CD45RA+ positively selected. These receptors came from a man aged 25-45 years in good health.

The chain uses TRBV2 and TRBJ2-1; 10 positions match TRBD1. Per the germline V gene, CDR1 is SNHLY and CDR2 is FYNNEI. With V trimmed by 9 bases and J by 2 bases, 4 bases remained unmatched. The CDR3 has 14 residues. The DNA of the CDR3 is TGTGCCAGGGACAGGGGGGGTACCTACAATGAGCAGTTCTTC. It is translated as CARDRGGTYNEQFF.

V and J are TRBV2 and TRBJ1-2, with 7 bases matching TRBD1. Germline trimming cut 11 bases from V and 8 bases from J; bases unmatched to any gene: 8. The CDR3 totals 11 residues. Germline CDR1 reads SNHLY; CDR2 reads FYNNEI. The CDR3 nucleotides are TGTGCCGGACCGACAGGGAGAGGCTACACCTTC. Translation: CAGPTGRGYTF.

The rearrangement uses TRBV7-9 and TRBJ1-2, with TRBD1 matching over 8 bases. CDR1 and CDR2 (germline): SEHNR, FQNEAQ (reference sequence). The CDR3 is 15 amino acids. With 3 bases clipped from V and 0 bases from J, the junction kept 3 bases outside the gene matches. For the CDR3, the DNA is TGTGCCAGCAGCTTCGACAGGGGAGCTAACTATGGCTACACCTTC. Amino acids: CASSFDRGANYGYTF.

The V and J genes are TRBV18 and TRBJ1-1; D not resolved. Germline V gene lookup returns CDR1 KGHSH and CDR2 LQKENI. The V end lost 1 base, the J end lost 0 bases, and 9 bases lay between the germline ends. The CDR3 contains 15 residues. CDR3 coding DNA: TGTGCCAGCTCACCACAAATCTCGGTGAACACTGAAGCTTTCTTT. Translated: CASSPQISVNTEAFF.

This chain joins TRBV18 and TRBJ2-7; D might be TRBD2 (5 bases). Germline CDR1 KGHSH, CDR2 LQKENI. The CDR3 is 14 residues long. V lost 6 bases, J lost 5 bases, and 17 bases lay in between. CDR3 amino acids: CASSWRLDLDEQYF. CDR3 nucleotides: TGTGCCAGCTCTTGGAGGCTGGATCTCGACGAGCAGTACTTC.

The CDR3 DNA is TGTGCCACCAGCAGAGACAGGGGTCTTGGGACCCAGTACTTC. Amino acids: CATSRDRGLGTQYF. This chain joins TRBV15 and TRBJ2-5, with D maybe TRBD1 (6 bases). This CDR3 is built from 14 residues. Germline CDR1 LNHNV, CDR2 YYDKDF (reference sequence). V lost 0 bases, J lost 7 bases, and 12 bases lay in between.

The chain employs TRBV7-6 and TRBJ2-3, with D perhaps assigned TRBD1 or TRBD2 (5 bases each). The V end was cut by 2 bases, the J end by 2 bases, with 14 bases between. Germline V gives CDR1 SGHVS, CDR2 FNYEAQ. The CDR3 loop spans 16 amino acids. CDR3 in DNA: TGTGCCAGCAGCTTATCTGCAGGGACGAACACAGATACGCAGTATTTT. Its protein product is CASSLSAGTNTDTQYF.

This clone was recorded only once. V gene TRBV19 combines with J gene TRBJ1-5, with TRBD1 matching 7 bases. The V segment lost 3 bases and the J segment 7 bases; nucleotides outside the gene matches: 9. This CDR3 has 15 amino acids. Germline V gene lookup returns CDR1 LNHDA and CDR2 SQIVND (reference sequence). CDR3 in amino acids: CASSILTGARQPQHF. The CDR3 bases are TGTGCCAGTAGTATTCTTACAGGGGCCCGGCAGCCCCAGCATTTT. Filled out from reference TRBV19 and TRBJ1-5, the complete variable domain reads DGGITQSPKYLFRKEGQNVTLSCEQNLNHDAMYWYRQDPGQGLRLIYYSQIVNDFQKGDIAEGYSVSREKKESFPLTVTSAQKNPTAFYLCASSILTGARQPQHFGDGTRLSIL.

The rearrangement uses TRBV27 and TRBJ2-6; TRBD2 matches 13 bases. Per germline, CDR1 MNHEY and CDR2 SMNVEV (reference sequence). This CDR3 is 17 amino acids long. Trimming removed 8 bases from V and 4 bases from J; junction bases left unmatched: 8. In DNA, the CDR3 is TGTGCCAGCGGAAAACTAGCGGGAGGGCGCGGGGCCAACGTCCTGACTTTC. This sequence encodes CASGKLAGGRGANVLTF. Complete variable domain (other parts from reference TRBV27 and TRBJ2-6): EAQVTQNPRYLITVTGKKLTVTCSQNMNHEYMSWYRQDPGLGLRQIYYSMNVEVTDKGDVPEGYKVSRKEKRNFPLILESPSPNQTSLYFCASGKLAGGRGANVLTFGAGSRLTVL.

V usage is TRBV5-1 and J usage is TRBJ2-2; no definite D call. Per germline, CDR1 SGHRS and CDR2 YFSETQ. The ends were cut back, 0 bases at V and 5 bases at J, with 11 bases in the middle. The CDR3 runs 15 residues. The CDR3 here is CASSLGPEVTGELFF. The CDR3 DNA is TGCGCCAGCAGCTTGGGGCCCGAAGTTACCGGGGAGCTGTTTTTT. Drawing the rest from reference TRBV5-1 and TRBJ2-2, the complete variable domain is KAGVTQTPRYLIKTRGQQVTLSCSPISGHRSVSWYQQTPGQGLQFLFEYFSETQRNKGNFPGRFSGRQFSNSRSEMNVSTLELGDSALYLCASSLGPEVTGELFFGEGSRLTVL.

The chain combines TRBV27 with TRBJ1-5; TRBD1 might be the D (5 bases). Germline V lookup: CDR1 MNHEY, CDR2 SMNVEV (reference sequence). The CDR3 sequence is 14 residues long. Trimming left V 1 base short and J 6 bases short, with 10 bases between. The CDR3 nucleotides are TGTGCCAGCAGTTTATTAAGGGGCAGTCAGCCCCAGCATTTT. Protein sequence: CASSLLRGSQPQHF.

The chain combines TRBV5-4 with TRBJ1-2; a weak D match, TRBD1 (5 bases). The CDR3 contains 13 residues. Germline V CDR1 and CDR2: SGHNT, YYREEE (reference sequence). With 4 bases removed from V and 6 bases from J, the gap between germline ends came to 13 bases. CDR3 loop: CASSSGPGDGYTF. CDR3 DNA sequence: TGTGCCAGCAGCAGCGGACCGGGGGATGGCTACACCTTC.

The chain carries TRBV18 and TRBJ2-1; no definite D call. This CDR3 is built from 14 residues. Trimming stripped 8 bases from V and 2 bases from J, with 13 bases between. CDR1 and CDR2 from the germline V gene are KGHSH and LQKENI. The DNA of the CDR3 is TGTGCCAGCGCAAACCAGAGGACCTACAATGAGCAGTTCTTC. As protein: CASANQRTYNEQFF.

This sequence joins TRBV6-5 and TRBJ2-3; 7 bases are shared with TRBD1. V gave up 6 bases and J gave up 5 bases; unmatched junction bases: 8. CDR3 size: 14 residues. Germline lookup yields CDR1 MNHEY and CDR2 SVGAGI. CDR3 residues: CASSRTGVGDTQYF. DNA for the CDR3: TGTGCCAGCAGCCGCACAGGGGTTGGAGATACGCAGTATTTT.

The rearrangement links TRBV19 to TRBJ2-5, with D unresolved. V gave up 2 bases and J gave up 5 bases, with 9 bases separating them. The CDR3 is 13 amino acids. The germline V gene has CDR1 LNHDA and CDR2 SQIVND (reference sequence). The CDR3 DNA reads as TGTGCCAGTAGTATAAAAGTTTTGGAGACCCAGTACTTC. Translation: CASSIKVLETQYF.